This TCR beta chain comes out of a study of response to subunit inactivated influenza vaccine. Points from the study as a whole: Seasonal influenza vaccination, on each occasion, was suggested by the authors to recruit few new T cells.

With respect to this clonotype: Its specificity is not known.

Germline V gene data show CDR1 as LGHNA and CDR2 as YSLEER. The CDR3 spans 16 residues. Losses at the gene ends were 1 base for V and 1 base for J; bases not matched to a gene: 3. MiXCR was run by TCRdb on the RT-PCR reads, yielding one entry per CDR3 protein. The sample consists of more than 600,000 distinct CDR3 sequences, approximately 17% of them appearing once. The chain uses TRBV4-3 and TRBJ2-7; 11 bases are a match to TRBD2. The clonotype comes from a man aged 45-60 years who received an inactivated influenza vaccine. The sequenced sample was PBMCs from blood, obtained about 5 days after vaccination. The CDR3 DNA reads TGCGCCAGCAGCCAAGGTCTAGCGGGAGGTTCCTACGAGCAGTACTTC. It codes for CASSQGLAGGSYEQYF.